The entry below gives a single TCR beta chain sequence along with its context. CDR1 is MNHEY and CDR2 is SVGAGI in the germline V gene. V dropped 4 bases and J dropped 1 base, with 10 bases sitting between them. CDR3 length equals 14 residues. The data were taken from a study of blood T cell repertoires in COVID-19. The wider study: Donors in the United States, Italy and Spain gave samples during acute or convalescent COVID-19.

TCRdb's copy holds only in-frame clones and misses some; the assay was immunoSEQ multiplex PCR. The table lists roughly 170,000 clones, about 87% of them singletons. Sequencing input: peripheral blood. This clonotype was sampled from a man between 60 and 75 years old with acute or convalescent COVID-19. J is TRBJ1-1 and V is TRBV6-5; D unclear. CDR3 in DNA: TGTGCCAGCAGTTCCCGTTCGGGGAACACTGAAGCTTTCTTT. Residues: CASSSRSGNTEAFF.